The 8 T cell receptor beta chains below come from one sample, sequenced in a study of cytomegalovirus exposure and HLA in healthy donors. The PCR employed 60 Vbeta primers together with 13 Jbeta primers. The data were produced by immunoSEQ multiplex PCR, yet TCRdb's version contains in-frame clones alone and is incomplete. Here the sample spans about 160,000 clones, over 80% being singletons. Sequenced: PBMCs. Receptors originate from a boy between 2 and 15 years old in good health and CMV-seronegative.

This sequence joins TRBV29-1 and TRBJ1-1; D gene uncertain. Germline CDR1 and CDR2: SQVTM and ANQGSEA. Trimming left V 2 bases short and J 2 bases short, with 15 bases between. CDR3 length: 15 amino acids. This CDR3 is CSVEMYRGNNTEAFF. The CDR3 DNA reads as TGCAGCGTTGAAATGTATCGGGGAAACAACACTGAAGCTTTCTTT.

This sequence joins TRBV5-4 and TRBJ2-2, with D perhaps TRBD2 (6 bases). The CDR3 has 14 amino acids. Trimming cost V 4 bases and J 9 bases, with 16 bases left between them. CDR1 is SGHNT and CDR2 is YYREEE in the germline V gene (reference sequence). CDR3 coding DNA: TGTGCCAGCAGCCCGGGACCGGGGGAATGGGAGCTGTTTTTT. Protein product: CASSPGPGEWELFF. Full variable domain (remainder filled in from reference TRBV5-4 and TRBJ2-2): ETGVTQSPTHLIKTRGQQVTLRCSSQSGHNTVSWYQQALGQGPQFIFQYYREEENGRGNFPPRFSGLQFPNYSSELNVNALELDDSALYLCASSPGPGEWELFFGEGSRLTVL.

The rearrangement joins TRBV7-8 to TRBJ2-3; 8 bases match TRBD2. V was pared by 5 bases and J by 4 bases, with 8 bases of the junction left unmatched. The germline V gene has CDR1 SGHVS and CDR2 FQNEAQ. This CDR3 has 15 residues. The CDR3 DNA reads TGTGCCAGCAGCCCAACCGGGACTAGTCCAGATACGCAGTATTTT. It is translated as CASSPTGTSPDTQYF.

The chain is built from TRBV5-1 and TRBJ2-3, with a weak D call TRBD2 (6 bases). Trimming pared 3 bases from V and 0 bases from J, leaving 8 bases between. Germline V gene sequence: CDR1 SGHRS, CDR2 YFSETQ. This CDR3 has 14 residues. The CDR3 loop reads CASSWDFSTDTQYF. CDR3 coding DNA: TGCGCCAGCAGCTGGGACTTTAGCACAGATACGCAGTATTTT.

This sequence joins TRBV15 and TRBJ2-2, with 13 bases matching TRBD2. This CDR3 has 22 amino acids. V lost 1 base, J lost 6 bases, and 20 bases stayed unmatched. Germline lookup yields CDR1 LNHNV and CDR2 YYDKDF (reference sequence). CDR3 in DNA: TGTGCCACCAGCAGAGCCCCCGGCCTAACTAGCGGGAGGGCCAATCCCCCCGGGGAGCTGTTTTTT. It translates to CATSRAPGLTSGRANPPGELFF.

V usage is TRBV19 and J usage is TRBJ1-1, with TRBD1 matching 8 bases. CDR3 length: 15 residues. The V gene end was trimmed by 3 bases and the J gene end by 5 bases; junction bases not matched to a gene: 8. CDR1 and CDR2 from the germline V gene are LNHDA and SQIVND (reference sequence). DNA for the CDR3: TGTGCCAGTAGTATCCAGGGGGCGCTTCGGACTGAAGCTTTCTTT. Encoded protein: CASSIQGALRTEAFF.

This chain connects TRBV5-1 to TRBJ2-6; 7 bases are shared with TRBD2. Germline assignment: CDR1 SGHRS and CDR2 YFSETQ. This CDR3 region has 18 residues. With 0 bases clipped from V and 0 bases from J, the junction kept 6 bases outside the gene matches. The CDR3 protein is CASSLGLAVRSGANVLTF. The CDR3 coding sequence is TGCGCCAGCAGCTTGGGGCTAGCGGTTCGCTCTGGGGCCAACGTCCTGACTTTC.

V gene TRBV5-4 combines with J gene TRBJ1-1; D might be TRBD1 (5 bases). The V gene lost 0 bases and the J gene lost 7 bases, with 13 bases spanning the gap. Germline values: CDR1 SGHNT, CDR2 YYREEE (reference sequence). The CDR3 extends over 14 amino acids. The CDR3 spells CASSLVSQGGEAFF. For the CDR3, the DNA is TGTGCCAGCAGCTTGGTGTCTCAGGGAGGTGAAGCTTTCTTT.